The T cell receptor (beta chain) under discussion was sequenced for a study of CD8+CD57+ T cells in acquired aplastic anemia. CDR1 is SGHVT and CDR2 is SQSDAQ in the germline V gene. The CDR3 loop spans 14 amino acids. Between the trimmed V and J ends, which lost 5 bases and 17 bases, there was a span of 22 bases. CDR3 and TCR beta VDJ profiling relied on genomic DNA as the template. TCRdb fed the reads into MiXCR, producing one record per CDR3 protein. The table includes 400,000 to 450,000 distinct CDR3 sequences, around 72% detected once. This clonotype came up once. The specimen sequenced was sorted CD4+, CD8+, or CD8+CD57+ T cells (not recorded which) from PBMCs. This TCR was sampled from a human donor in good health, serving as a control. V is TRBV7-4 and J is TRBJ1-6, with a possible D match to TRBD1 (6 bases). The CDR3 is CASSPPGQSSGVHF. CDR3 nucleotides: TGTGCCAGCAGCCCCCCAGGACAGAGTTCGGGGGTCCACTTT.